This entry concerns a single T cell receptor (beta chain). What antigen it recognizes has not been identified. It has no much larger one-base neighbor in the sample; base qualities were not kept. The data were taken from a study of cytomegalovirus exposure and HLA in healthy donors (dated by TCRdb to 2015 to 2018). Study-level background: An earlier analysis of some 600 of the donors reported over 250 Gb of sequence data and roughly 120 million unique TCR beta sequences obtained from around 190 million T cells. The genetic ancestry cluster associated with self-reported Caucasian donors included roughly four fifths of the roughly 380 genotyped donors. In a later analysis, previously published TCR beta repertoires from 666 donors were re-analyzed and high-resolution HLA genotyping was added so that TCR occurrence patterns could be studied. The study used immunosequencing to profile the T cell repertoires of 666 subjects and linked those repertoires to cytomegalovirus serostatus. Among a few hundred genotyped donors of the cohort, an average of 235,054 unique TCR beta nucleotide sequences were sequenced per donor, about a sixth of them non-productive. To predict cytomegalovirus infection status, the study combined high-throughput TCR immunosequencing, statistical association of individual TCRs with disease status, and machine learning. A separate validation cohort of roughly 130 different subjects was used in addition to the approximately 640-subject first cohort. Both class I and class II loci were covered by HLA typing, at four-digit resolution. The study was designed to test whether signatures of past pathogen exposure could be identified by cataloging public T cell receptors. A few DR-DQ haplotypes were treated as single units for association and clustering because of strong linkage in the cohort. An early release covering around 630 HLA-typed donors comprised 250 to 350 gigabases of sequencing data and 65 million to 100 million unique TCR sequences. In a later genetic analysis, genome-wide SNP genotypes for about three fifths of the roughly 670 donors were used, and that subset was treated as a discovery cohort. Donor age, sex, ethnicity and CMV serostatus were collected together with the repertoire data. Rather than using new phenotypic data, the later analysis identified candidate immune exposures from TCR beta sequences and from how often those sequences occurred across donors. An earlier analysis of 500 to 750 of the donors applied high-throughput TCR beta sequencing to assess whether each TCR beta V gene segment acted as functional or pseudogenic. All discovery cohort repertoires had been generated on a single sequencing platform. The number of typed donors differed by locus: 629-630 for A, B, C, DRB1 and DQB1; 522 for DQA1; around 580 for DPA1; and about 450 for DPB1. General study outcomes and caveats: The study listed 164 TCR beta chains as associated with cytomegalovirus. A group of highly shared sequence variants was considered likely to be a technical artifact of the sequencing pipeline. A later analysis found that TCR association rates varied across HLA loci, with DRB1 alleles showing the most associated TCRs and HLA-C alleles the fewest. Because counts were too low, 15 to 20 rarely observed V segments, including chromosome 9 orphons, were excluded from the earlier analysis of under 650 of the donors. In a later analysis, HLA-associated TCR beta chains were found to be more clonally expanded and to have lower generation probabilities than equally common non-associated chains. At a false discovery rate of 0.05, a later analysis linked about 16,000 TCR beta sequences to specific HLA alleles. Most TCR sequences were observed very rarely across donors, whereas some public TCRs were present in many individuals. Immune exposure information for the cohort was limited to CMV serostatus. The authors suggested that the approach could potentially be generalized to other disease states and immunological phenotypes. According to a later genetic analysis, donors in an Asian-associated ancestry cluster had fewer N-insertions in productive TCRs than the roughly 700-donor mean. Broadly in line with IMGT annotations, most TCR beta V segments showed up in productive rearrangements about 90% or about 30% of the time in an earlier analysis of around 600 of the donors. A further reported finding was that TCR beta sequences accurately predicted the HLA-A and HLA-B alleles for most subjects in the first cohort. Strong co-occurrence of HLA alleles, especially DR and DQ, made assigning TCR associations to individual alleles difficult. A few of the identified cytomegalovirus-associated TCR beta chains were confirmed in vitro to be specific for cytomegalovirus antigens. Sequencing depth was assumed to be roughly uniform across donors in the presence/absence analyses, though that assumption may not hold. A later analysis reported that several top co-occurrence clusters appeared linked to parvovirus B19, influenza, CMV and Epstein-Barr virus. Some IMGT-functional V segments, including TRBV6-2 and TRBV6-3, could not be told apart with the 87-base-pair reads, so those segments were excluded. Most CMV-associated TCR beta chains appeared to be HLA-restricted in a later analysis, and the HLA associations seemed to be driven largely by CMV exposure. In both the original and validation cohorts, the classifier was reported to diagnose cytomegalovirus status with high specificity and sensitivity. The cohort was sequenced for TCR beta chains only, and without alpha or paired-chain data the features that could be detected were limited. HLA typing was unavailable for some donors at each locus, so association tests used only the typed subset. Correlated functional status among segregating V segments might be attributable to linkage disequilibrium, but an unknown experimental factor could not be ruled out. An association between a missense DCLRE1C variant and V-gene and J-gene trimming of TCR beta chains was found in a later genetic analysis and replicated in an independent cohort.

The protocol used for the library was the immunoSEQ multiplex PCR assay. For the multiplex PCR, a mixture combining 60 forward primers for TCR Vbeta segments and 13 reverse primers for TCR Jbeta segments was used. The CDR3 region of rearranged TCR beta genes was amplified from genomic DNA with a multiplex PCR assay. On the Illumina HiSeq System, the amplified TCR beta libraries were sequenced as 87-base-pair reads. On the study's bioinformatics: Across the 700 or so repertoires, a later analysis counted approximately 83 million unique TCR beta chains, around 11 million of which were shared by at least two donors. Raw reads were error-corrected and collapsed into unique sequences with a nearest-neighbor algorithm that merged closely related sequences to remove PCR and sequencing errors. To assign V, D and J gene segments, CDR3 sequences were aligned to IMGT reference sequences. For a sequence to be retained, at least a six-nucleotide match to both a V gene segment and a J gene segment was required. A rearrangement was called productive if the CDR3 had no stop codons and remained in frame with V and J, and every other rearrangement was called non-productive. Following IMGT convention, CDR3 was defined as the stretch from the second conserved V-encoded cysteine to the conserved J-encoded phenylalanine. The earlier analysis of approximately 590 of the donors excluded any sequence lacking an unambiguous match to a single V gene segment. An earlier analysis of around 600 of the donors classified V segments as functional when productive rearrangements were above 56.7% and as segregating when the standard deviation between donors was above 5%. A statistical classification framework was developed to diagnose cytomegalovirus status using the catalog of TCR beta chain sequences. In a later analysis, TCR nucleotide sequences were compared against IMGT/GENE-DB human TR gene sequences so that V and J genes could be assigned. The TCRdist pipeline was used in a later analysis to assign CDR3 sequences and most-parsimonious VDJ recombination scenarios. In a later analysis, every TCR beta chain was defined by the combination of its CDR3 amino acid sequence and its V-gene family, and reads without a unique V-gene family were dropped. To address suspected cross-contamination and a sequencing artifact, a later analysis removed 550 to 750 highly shared, low-generation-probability nucleotide sequences. For each public chain, a later analysis derived a clonal expansion index from normalized ranks of inferred template counts within each repertoire. A later analysis computed generation probabilities with a VDJ recombination model fitted to out-of-frame rearrangements, and checked the results against IGoR. A later analysis scored TCR-TCR, TCR-HLA and TCR-CMV co-occurrence with hypergeometric tests, applying a repertoire-size bias correction to TCR pairs. A later analysis estimated false discovery rates by permuting HLA or CMV assignments 20 times. A later analysis grouped co-occurring TCRs with DBSCAN, adding TCRdist sequence similarity when clustering within HLA-allele-positive subsets. For co-occurrence clustering, repertoires with fewer than 30,000 or more than 120,000 public chains were excluded, along with 5 or 6 repertoires with anomalous nucleotide sharing. TCRdb's version of the immuneACCESS table is confined to in-frame rearrangements and falls short of the full clone set. An unresolved V gene accounts for under half of the shortfall where checked; the remainder is of unknown origin. V and J calls and clone size follow that table, whereas D and trimming were derived from the DNA. The sample table holds some 150,000 clones, of which more than 70% were seen once. The leading ten clones occupy approximately 2.5% of the sample.

Including the terminal cysteine and phenylalanine, the CDR3 comprises 18 residues. The DNA shown is the 54-base CDR3, in frame from base 1. V loses 3 bases of germline sequence and J loses 1 base, and the interval between the two ends is 24 bases. The germline V gene (reference sequence) yields GTSNPN for CDR1 and SVGIG for CDR2. The cohort consisted of 600 or so healthy bone marrow donors. At the time of sampling, all cohort members were nominally healthy, though unrecorded immune exposures were likely present. The donor tested CMV seronegative and was one of the 352 seronegative cohort members. Every donor gave a peripheral blood sample, and the peripheral blood mononuclear cells from that sample were used for TCR beta sequencing. Genomic DNA was extracted from the blood cell samples with the Qiagen DNeasy Blood Extraction Kit.

The TCR was taken from a middle-aged man in good health and CMV-seronegative. Here the chain combines TRBV30 and TRBJ2-5, with a tentative D gene TRBD2 over 7 matching bases. Source material: PBMCs. The CDR3 reads CAWRPFIRRGRLQETQYF. In nucleotide form, the sequence is TGTGCCTGGAGGCCCTTTATTAGGCGGGGGCGCCTCCAAGAGACCCAGTACTTC.